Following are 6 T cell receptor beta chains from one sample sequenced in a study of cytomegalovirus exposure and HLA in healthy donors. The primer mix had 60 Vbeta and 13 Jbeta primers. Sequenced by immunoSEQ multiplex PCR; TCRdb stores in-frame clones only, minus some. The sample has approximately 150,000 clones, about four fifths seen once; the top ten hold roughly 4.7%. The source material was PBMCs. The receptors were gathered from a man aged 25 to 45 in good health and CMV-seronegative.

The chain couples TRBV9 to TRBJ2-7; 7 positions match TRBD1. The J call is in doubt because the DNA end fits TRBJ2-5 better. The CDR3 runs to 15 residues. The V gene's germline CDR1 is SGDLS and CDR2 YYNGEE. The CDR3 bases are TGTGCCAGCGGACCCACCACAGGGGTAGGAGAGACCCAGTACTTC. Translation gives CASGPTTGVGETQYF.

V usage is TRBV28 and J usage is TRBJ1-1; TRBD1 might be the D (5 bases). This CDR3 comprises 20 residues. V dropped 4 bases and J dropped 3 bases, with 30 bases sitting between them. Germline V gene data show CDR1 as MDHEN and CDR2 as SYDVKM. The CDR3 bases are TGTGCCAGCAGTTCAAACCGGGACCGGGGGTCGTGGTGGAAGGACACTGAAGCTTTCTTT. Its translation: CASSSNRDRGSWWKDTEAFF.

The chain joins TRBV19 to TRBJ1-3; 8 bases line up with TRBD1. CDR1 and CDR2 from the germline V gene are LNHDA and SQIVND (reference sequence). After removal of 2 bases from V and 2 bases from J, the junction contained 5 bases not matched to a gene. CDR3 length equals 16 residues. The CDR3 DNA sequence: TGTGCCAGTAGTATAATAAGGACAGGGACTGGAAACACCATATATTTT. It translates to CASSIIRTGTGNTIYF.

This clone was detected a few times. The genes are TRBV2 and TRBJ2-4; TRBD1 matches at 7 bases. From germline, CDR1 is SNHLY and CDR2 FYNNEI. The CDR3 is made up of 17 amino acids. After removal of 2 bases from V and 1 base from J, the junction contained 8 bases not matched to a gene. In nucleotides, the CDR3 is TGTGCCAGCAGTGAAACAGGGGCTAGAATGGCCAAAAACATTCAGTACTTC. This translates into CASSETGARMAKNIQYF.

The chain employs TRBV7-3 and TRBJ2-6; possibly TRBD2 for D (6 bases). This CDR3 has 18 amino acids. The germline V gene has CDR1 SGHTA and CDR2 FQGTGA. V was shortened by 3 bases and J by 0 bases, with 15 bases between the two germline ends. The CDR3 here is CASSFGLTPPSGANVLTF. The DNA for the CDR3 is TGTGCCAGCAGCTTCGGACTAACCCCGCCCTCTGGGGCCAACGTCCTGACTTTC.

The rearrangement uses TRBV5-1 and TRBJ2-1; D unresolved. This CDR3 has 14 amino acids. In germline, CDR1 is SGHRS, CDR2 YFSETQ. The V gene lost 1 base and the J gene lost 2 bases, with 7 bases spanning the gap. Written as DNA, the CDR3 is TGCGCCAGCAGCTTGCGACACCCCTACAATGAGCAGTTCTTC. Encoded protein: CASSLRHPYNEQFF.